The 2 T cell receptor beta chains reported below all come from one sample, sequenced in a study of CD4 T cells in relation to SARS-CoV-2 and coronaviruses. Their antigens are not known. Repertoires were generated with immunoSEQ multiplex PCR, while TCRdb's copy carries only in-frame clones and drops some. The top ten clones hold 20% to 25% of a sample with about 26,000 clones, 73% of them seen once. Before the COVID-19 pandemic, during about 2010-2018, CD4+ T cells were taken from unexposed donors. The cells were cultured for 10 days before CD4+ T cells were isolated. The sample was CD4+ T cells from PBMCs, cultured in vitro. Receptors were obtained from a human donor in good health.

J is TRBJ2-3 and V is TRBV5-1, with TRBD2 identical over 9 bases. With 0 bases clipped from V and 5 bases from J, the junction kept 4 bases outside the gene matches. Germline values: CDR1 SGHRS, CDR2 YFSETQ. The CDR3 has 15 residues. The CDR3 loop is CASSLESSGVDTQYF. The CDR3 DNA is TGCGCCAGCAGCTTGGAATCTAGCGGGGTAGATACGCAGTATTTT.

This clone was recorded only once. At one boundary the junction diverges from the germline segment, which might be a read error. The V and J genes are TRBV29-1 and TRBJ1-2; D gene unclear. Looked up from germline, CDR1 is SQVTM and CDR2 is ANQGSEA. The CDR3 contains 11 residues. CDR3 loop: CSAESTGGYTF. The CDR3 region has the DNA TGCAGCGCTGAATCGACGGGTGGCTACACCTTC.